Here is one TCR beta chain with its context. What it recognizes is unknown. This record comes from a study of T cell responses to AZD1222 COVID-19 vaccine. General observations from the study: A mostly white British donor set with more females was recruited, and clonal diversity was possibly underestimated.

This table comes from immunoSEQ multiplex PCR, and its TCRdb copy is limited to in-frame clones, with some not included. The sample comprises about 110,000 clones, about 86% of which are singletons, and less than 3.5% rests with the top ten. The V segment lost 4 bases and the J segment 1 base; nucleotides outside the gene matches: 0. Germline assignment: CDR1 MNHNS and CDR2 SASEGT. This CDR3 spans 14 amino acids. The sequencing here drew on peripheral blood, taken on day 0 of AZD1222 vaccination. The receptor comes from an adult in good health. V usage is TRBV6-1 and J usage is TRBJ2-3, with 9 bases fitting TRBD2. CDR3 nucleotide sequence: TGTGCCAGCAGTGTAGCGGGGGGCACAGATACGCAGTATTTT. This sequence encodes CASSVAGGTDTQYF.